This TCR beta chain derives from a study of Graves' ophthalmopathy and Graves' hyperthyroidism. Study-wide points: With about 71% sensitivity and more than 72% specificity, the model predicted ophthalmopathy progression. Blood was where most expanded thyroid clonotypes above 0.001 frequency also turned up.

Researchers took RNA transcripts and amplified TCR beta CDR3 regions from them. The first-round RT-PCR employed HTBI primers together with the Qiagen OneStep RT-PCR kit. A multiplex PCR was then performed as the second round. MiXCR, applied by TCRdb to the multiplex PCR reads, yields one record per CDR3 protein. Here the sample spans some 370,000 distinct CDR3 sequences, about 18% being singletons. This CDR3 is 14 amino acids long. V was trimmed by 2 bases and J by 14 bases, leaving 20 bases between them. Germline values: CDR1 SGHRS, CDR2 YFSETQ. The starting material, approximately 10 ml of fresh peripheral blood, provided the PBMCs. With regard to this clonotype: Its antigen is undetermined.

The chain combines TRBV5-1 with TRBJ2-4, with D tentatively TRBD1 or TRBD2 (5 bases each). The clonotype originates from an adult woman with stable Graves' hyperthyroidism. Sequencing was carried out using peripheral blood. The CDR3 nucleotides are TGCGCCAGCAGCTTCGACTCCGGGGACGGCCCCAAGTACTTC. Its translation is CASSFDSGDGPKYF.